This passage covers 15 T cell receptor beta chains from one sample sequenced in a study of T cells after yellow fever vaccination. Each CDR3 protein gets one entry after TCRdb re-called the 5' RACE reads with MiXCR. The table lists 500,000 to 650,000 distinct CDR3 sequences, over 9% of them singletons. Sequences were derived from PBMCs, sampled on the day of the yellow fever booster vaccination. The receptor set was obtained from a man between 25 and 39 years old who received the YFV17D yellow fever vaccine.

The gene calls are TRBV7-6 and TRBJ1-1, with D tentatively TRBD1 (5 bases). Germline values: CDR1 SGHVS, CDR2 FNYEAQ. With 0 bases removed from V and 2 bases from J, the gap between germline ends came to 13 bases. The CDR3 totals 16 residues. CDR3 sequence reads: CASSLALRGSNTEAFF. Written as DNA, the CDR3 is TGTGCCAGCAGCTTAGCGTTGAGGGGAAGCAACACTGAAGCTTTCTTT.

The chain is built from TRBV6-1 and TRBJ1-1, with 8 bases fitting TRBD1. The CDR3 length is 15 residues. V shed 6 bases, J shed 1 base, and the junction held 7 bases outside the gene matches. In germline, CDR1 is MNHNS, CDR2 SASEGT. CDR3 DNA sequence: TGTGCCAGCAGCCCAGCAGGGGGCGGGAACACTGAAGCTTTCTTT. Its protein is CASSPAGGGNTEAFF.

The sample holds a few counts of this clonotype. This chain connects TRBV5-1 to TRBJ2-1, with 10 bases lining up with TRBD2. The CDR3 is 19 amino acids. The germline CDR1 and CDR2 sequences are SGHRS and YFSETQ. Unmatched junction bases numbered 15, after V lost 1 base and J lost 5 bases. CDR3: CASSLWGAPAGGPHNEQFF. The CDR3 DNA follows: TGCGCCAGCAGCTTGTGGGGGGCCCCAGCGGGAGGGCCACACAATGAGCAGTTCTTC.

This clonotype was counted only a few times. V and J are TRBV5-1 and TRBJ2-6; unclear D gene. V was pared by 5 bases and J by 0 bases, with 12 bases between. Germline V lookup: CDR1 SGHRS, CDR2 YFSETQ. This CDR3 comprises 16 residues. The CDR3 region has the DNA TGCGCCAGCAGTTCAAGAGATGGCTCTGGGGCCAACGTCCTGACTTTC. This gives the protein CASSSRDGSGANVLTF.

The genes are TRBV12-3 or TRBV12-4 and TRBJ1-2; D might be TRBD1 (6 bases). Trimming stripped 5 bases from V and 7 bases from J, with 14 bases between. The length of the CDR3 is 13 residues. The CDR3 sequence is CASSPYRAAGYTF. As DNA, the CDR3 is TGTGCCAGCAGTCCCTACAGGGCGGCTGGCTACACCTTC.

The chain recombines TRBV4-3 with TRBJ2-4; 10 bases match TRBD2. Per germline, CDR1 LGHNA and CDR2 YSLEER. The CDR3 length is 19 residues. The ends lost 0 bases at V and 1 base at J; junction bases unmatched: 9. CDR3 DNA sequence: TGCGCCAGCAGCCAAGACCCTCCTAGCGGGAGCTCTGCCAAAAACATTCAGTACTTC. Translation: CASSQDPPSGSSAKNIQYF.

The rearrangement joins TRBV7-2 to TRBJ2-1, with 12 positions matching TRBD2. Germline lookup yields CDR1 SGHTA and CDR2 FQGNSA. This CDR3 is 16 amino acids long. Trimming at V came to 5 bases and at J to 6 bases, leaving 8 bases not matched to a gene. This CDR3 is CASSPLRLAGANEQFF. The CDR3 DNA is TGTGCCAGCAGCCCCCTAAGACTAGCGGGAGCCAATGAGCAGTTCTTC.

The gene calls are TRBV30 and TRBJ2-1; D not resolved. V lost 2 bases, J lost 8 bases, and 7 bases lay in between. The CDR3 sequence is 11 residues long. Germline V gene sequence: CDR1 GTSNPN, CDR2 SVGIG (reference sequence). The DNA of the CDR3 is TGTGCCTGGAGTCCCCGTTATGAGCAGTTCTTC. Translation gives CAWSPRYEQFF.

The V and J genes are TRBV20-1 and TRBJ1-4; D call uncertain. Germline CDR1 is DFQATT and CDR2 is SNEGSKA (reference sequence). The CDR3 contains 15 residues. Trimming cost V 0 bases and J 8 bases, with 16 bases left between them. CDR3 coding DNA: TGCAGTGCTAGAGATCCCCGTGGGGTTTGGGAAAAACTGTTTTTT. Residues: CSARDPRGVWEKLFF.

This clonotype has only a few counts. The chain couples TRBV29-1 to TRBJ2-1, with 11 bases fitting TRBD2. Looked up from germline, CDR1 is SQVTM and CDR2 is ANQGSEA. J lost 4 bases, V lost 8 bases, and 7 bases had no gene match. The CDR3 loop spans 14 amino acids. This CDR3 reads CSTPGLAAYNEQFF. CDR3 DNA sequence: TGCAGCACCCCGGGACTAGCGGCTTACAATGAGCAGTTCTTC.

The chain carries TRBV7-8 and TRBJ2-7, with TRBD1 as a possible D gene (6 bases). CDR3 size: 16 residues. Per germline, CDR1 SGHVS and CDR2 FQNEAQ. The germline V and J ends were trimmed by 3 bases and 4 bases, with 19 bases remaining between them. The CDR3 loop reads CASSFVIGQRAYEQYF. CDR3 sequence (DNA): TGTGCCAGCAGCTTCGTGATCGGACAGCGAGCTTACGAGCAGTACTTC.

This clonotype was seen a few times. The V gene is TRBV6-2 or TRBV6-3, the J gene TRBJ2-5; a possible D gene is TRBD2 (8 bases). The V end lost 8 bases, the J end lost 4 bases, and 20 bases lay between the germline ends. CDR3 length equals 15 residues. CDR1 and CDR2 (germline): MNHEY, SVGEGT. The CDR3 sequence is CASYHRGLAGETQYF. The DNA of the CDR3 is TGTGCCAGCTATCATAGGGGGCTAGCGGGAGAGACCCAGTACTTC.

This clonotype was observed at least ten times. The CDR3 coding sequence is TGCGCCAGCAGCTTGGCCACTAGCGGGGAGGCCCAGTACTTC. It specifies CASSLATSGEAQYF. The chain couples TRBV5-1 to TRBJ2-5; 10 bases map to TRBD2. Germline trimming cut 0 bases from V and 9 bases from J; bases unmatched to any gene: 5. Germline loops: CDR1 SGHRS, CDR2 YFSETQ. The CDR3 contains 14 residues.

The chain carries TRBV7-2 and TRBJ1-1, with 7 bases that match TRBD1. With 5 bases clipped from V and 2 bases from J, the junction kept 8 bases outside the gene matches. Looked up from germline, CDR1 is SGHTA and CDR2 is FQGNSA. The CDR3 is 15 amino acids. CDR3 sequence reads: CASSMLTGINTEAFF. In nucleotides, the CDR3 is TGTGCCAGCAGCATGCTGACAGGGATCAACACTGAAGCTTTCTTT.

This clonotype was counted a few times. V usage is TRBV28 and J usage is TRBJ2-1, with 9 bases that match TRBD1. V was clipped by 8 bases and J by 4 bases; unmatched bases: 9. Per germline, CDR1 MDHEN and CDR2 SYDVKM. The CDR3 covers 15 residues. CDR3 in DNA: TGTGCCAGCTTGGCCGGGACAGGGCCTTACAATGAGCAGTTCTTC. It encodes CASLAGTGPYNEQFF.